This TCR beta chain was observed in a study of T-cell memory formation after mild COVID-19. The CDR3 is 14 residues long. Germline loops: CDR1 MNHEY, CDR2 SVGEGT. Between the trimmed V and J ends, which lost 0 bases and 5 bases, there was a span of 11 bases. Each CDR3 protein is one row after TCRdb ran MiXCR on the 5' RACE reads. The data hold roughly 42,000 distinct CDR3 sequences, with roughly 8% observed a single time. This receptor was taken from a man younger than 30 who had mild COVID-19 (a few samples of this study predate the infection). Cell type and time point are not known. The sequenced sample was PBMCs or a T cell subset sorted from them (not recorded which). V is TRBV6-2 or TRBV6-3 and J is TRBJ2-7; maybe TRBD1 (6 bases). In DNA form, the CDR3 reads TGTGCCAGCAGTTACTCTCTTGGGGGCAACGAGCAGTACGTC. Translation: CASSYSLGGNEQYV.